Below, 5 T cell receptor beta chains from the same sample are listed, as sequenced in a study of cytomegalovirus exposure and HLA in healthy donors. The PCR was carried out with 60 Vbeta primers and 13 Jbeta primers. This table comes from immunoSEQ multiplex PCR, and its TCRdb copy is limited to in-frame clones, with some not included. The repertoire holds 150,000 to 200,000 clones, with around four fifths as singletons. The sequencing sample was made of PBMCs. The receptors come from a woman aged 45 to 65 in good health and CMV-seronegative.

The chain's CDR3 is CASSNRDSLKAFF. Here the CDR3 DNA reads TGTGCCAGCAGTAATAGGGACAGTCTGAAAGCTTTCTTT. The rearrangement joins TRBV6-6 to TRBJ1-1; 7 bases map to TRBD1. Per germline, CDR1 MNHNY and CDR2 SVGAGI (reference sequence). CDR3 length: 13 amino acids. J lost 9 bases, V lost 5 bases, and 9 bases had no gene match.

V is TRBV5-6 and J is TRBJ2-3; no reliable D call. V dropped 0 bases and J dropped 4 bases, with 12 bases sitting between them. The germline gives CDR1 SGHDT, CDR2 YYEEEE. The CDR3 totals 15 residues. CDR3 residues: CASSLAVVAPDTQYF. The CDR3 nucleotides read TGTGCCAGCAGCTTGGCCGTTGTAGCCCCAGATACGCAGTATTTT.

The chain employs TRBV10-3 and TRBJ1-1; TRBD1 might be the D (5 bases). Trimming took 2 bases from V and 1 from J, leaving 5 bases between them. The germline V gene has CDR1 ENHRY and CDR2 SYGVKD. The CDR3 consists of 13 residues. The DNA for the CDR3 is TGTGCCATCAGTGAGACAGGGAACACTGAAGCTTTCTTT. It specifies CAISETGNTEAFF.

This clone was counted a single time. V and J are TRBV6-1 and TRBJ1-1; no firm D call. V shed 4 bases and J shed 1 base, with 10 bases lying between them. Per germline, CDR1 MNHNS and CDR2 SASEGT. This CDR3 has 14 amino acids. CDR3 sequence (DNA): TGTGCCAGCAGTGTTCATTTCAGGAACACTGAAGCTTTCTTT. Residues: CASSVHFRNTEAFF.

The CDR3 DNA sequence: TGTGCCAGCAGCTTAGTTGGGTCCCCCGTGAGGACCTTC. This codes for CASSLVGSPVRTF. The rearrangement links TRBV11-3 to TRBJ1-2; no firm D call. CDR3 length: 13 amino acids. Germline CDR1 is SGHNT and CDR2 is YENEEA. With 1 base removed from V and 14 bases from J, the gap between germline ends came to 17 bases.